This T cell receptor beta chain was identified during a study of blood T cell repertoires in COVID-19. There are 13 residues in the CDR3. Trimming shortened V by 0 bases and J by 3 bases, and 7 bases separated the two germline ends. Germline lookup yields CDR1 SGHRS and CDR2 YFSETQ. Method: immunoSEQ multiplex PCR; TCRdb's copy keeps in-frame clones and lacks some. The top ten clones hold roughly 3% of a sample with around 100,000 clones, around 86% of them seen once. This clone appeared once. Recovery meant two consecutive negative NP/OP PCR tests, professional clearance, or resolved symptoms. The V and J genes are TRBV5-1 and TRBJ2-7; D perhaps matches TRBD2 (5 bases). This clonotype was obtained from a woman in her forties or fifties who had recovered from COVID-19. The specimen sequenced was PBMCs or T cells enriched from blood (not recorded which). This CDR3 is CASSLAGYYEQYF. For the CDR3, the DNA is TGCGCCAGCAGCTTGGCGGGGTACTACGAGCAGTACTTC.